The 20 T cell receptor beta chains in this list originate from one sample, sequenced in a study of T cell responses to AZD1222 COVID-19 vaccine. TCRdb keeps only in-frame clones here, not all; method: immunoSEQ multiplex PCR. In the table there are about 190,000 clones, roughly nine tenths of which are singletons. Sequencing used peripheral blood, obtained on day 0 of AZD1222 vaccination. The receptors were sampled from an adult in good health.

CDR3 DNA: TGCGCCAGCAGCCATGGTGGGACGGTGAACAGTGAGCAGTTCTTC. Its translation is CASSHGGTVNSEQFF. This chain uses TRBV5-1 with TRBJ2-1; D tentatively reads TRBD1 or TRBD2 (5 bases each). Germline-derived CDR1 and CDR2 are SGHRS and YFSETQ. V was trimmed by 4 bases and J by 9 bases, leaving 20 bases between them. The CDR3 is 15 amino acids.

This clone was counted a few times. Here the CDR3 DNA reads TGTGCCACCAGCAGAGCTTTAGAGAACACTGAAGCTTTCTTT. It is translated as CATSRALENTEAFF. The chain has TRBV15 and TRBJ1-1; unclear D gene. The CDR3 is made up of 14 amino acids. Germline lookup yields CDR1 LNHNV and CDR2 YYDKDF (reference sequence). Trimming left V 1 base short and J 1 base short, with 7 bases between.

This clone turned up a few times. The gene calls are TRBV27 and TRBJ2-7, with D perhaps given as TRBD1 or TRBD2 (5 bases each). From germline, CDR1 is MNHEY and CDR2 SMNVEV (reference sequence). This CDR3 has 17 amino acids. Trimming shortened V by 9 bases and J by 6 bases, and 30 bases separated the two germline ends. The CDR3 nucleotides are TGTGCCAGTGACTGTTCAGCCAGCTGGGGGTTCCTATCCGAGCAGTACGTC. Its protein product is CASDCSASWGFLSEQYV.

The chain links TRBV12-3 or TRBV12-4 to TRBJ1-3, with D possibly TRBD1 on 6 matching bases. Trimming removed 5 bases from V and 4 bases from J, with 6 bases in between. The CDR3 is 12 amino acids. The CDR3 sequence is CASSTGGNTIYF. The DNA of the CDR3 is TGTGCCAGCAGTACAGGGGGAAACACCATATATTTT.

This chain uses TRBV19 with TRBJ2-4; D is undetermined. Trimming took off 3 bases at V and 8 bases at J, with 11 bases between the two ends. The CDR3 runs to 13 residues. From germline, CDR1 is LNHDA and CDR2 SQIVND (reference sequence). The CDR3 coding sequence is TGTGCCAGTAGTATCGGGCAGCCGGACATTCAGTACTTC. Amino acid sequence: CASSIGQPDIQYF.

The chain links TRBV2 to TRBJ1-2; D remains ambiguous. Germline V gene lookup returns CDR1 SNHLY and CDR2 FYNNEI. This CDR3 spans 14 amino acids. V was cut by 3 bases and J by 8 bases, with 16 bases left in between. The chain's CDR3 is CASSESASTRGYTF. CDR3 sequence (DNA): TGTGCCAGCAGTGAGTCCGCCTCAACGAGGGGCTACACCTTC.

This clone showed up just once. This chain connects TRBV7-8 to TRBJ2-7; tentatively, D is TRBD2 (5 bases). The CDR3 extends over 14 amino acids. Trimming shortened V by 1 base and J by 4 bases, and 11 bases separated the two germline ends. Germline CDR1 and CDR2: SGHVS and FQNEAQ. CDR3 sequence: CASSLVPGSYEQYV. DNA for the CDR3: TGTGCCAGCAGCTTAGTTCCGGGGTCTTACGAGCAGTACGTC.

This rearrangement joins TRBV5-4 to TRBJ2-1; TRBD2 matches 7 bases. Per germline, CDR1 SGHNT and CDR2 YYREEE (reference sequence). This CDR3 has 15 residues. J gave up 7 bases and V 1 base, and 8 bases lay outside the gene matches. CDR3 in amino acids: CASSLSGGISNEQFF. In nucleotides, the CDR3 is TGTGCCAGCAGCTTGTCCGGGGGGATCTCTAATGAGCAGTTCTTC.

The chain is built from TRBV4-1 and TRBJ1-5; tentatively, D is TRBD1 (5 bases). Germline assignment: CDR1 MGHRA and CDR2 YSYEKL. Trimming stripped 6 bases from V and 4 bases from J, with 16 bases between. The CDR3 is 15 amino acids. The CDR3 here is CASRPRDGLNQPQHF. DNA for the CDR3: TGCGCCAGCAGGCCCCGGGACGGACTAAATCAGCCCCAGCATTTT.

The CDR3 nucleotides read TGTGCCAGCACAAGAGGAGAGACCGCTTCACCCCTCCACTTT. Residues: CASTRGETASPLHF. The chain links TRBV6-5 to TRBJ1-6; D unresolved. Germline V gene lookup returns CDR1 MNHEY and CDR2 SVGAGI. CDR3 length: 14 amino acids. V dropped 7 bases and J dropped 9 bases, with 16 bases sitting between them.

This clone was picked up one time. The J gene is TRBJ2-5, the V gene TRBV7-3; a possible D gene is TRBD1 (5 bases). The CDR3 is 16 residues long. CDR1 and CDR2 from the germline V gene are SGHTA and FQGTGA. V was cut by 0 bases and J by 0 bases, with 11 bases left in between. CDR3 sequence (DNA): TGTGCCAGCAGCTTAACAGGGGTAGGGGACCAAGAGACCCAGTACTTC. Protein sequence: CASSLTGVGDQETQYF.

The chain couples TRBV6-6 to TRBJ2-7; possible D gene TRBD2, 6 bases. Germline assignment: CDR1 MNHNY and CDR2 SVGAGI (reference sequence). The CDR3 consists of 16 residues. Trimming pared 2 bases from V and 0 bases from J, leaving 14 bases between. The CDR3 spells CASSYGLRGSSYEQYF. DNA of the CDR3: TGTGCCAGCAGTTACGGGCTTCGGGGGAGCTCCTACGAGCAGTACTTC.

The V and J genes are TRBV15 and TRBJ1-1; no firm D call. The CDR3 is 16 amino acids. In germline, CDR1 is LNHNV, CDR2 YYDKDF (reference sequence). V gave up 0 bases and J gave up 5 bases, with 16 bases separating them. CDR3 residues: CATSRDMDVRRTEAFF. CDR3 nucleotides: TGTGCCACCAGCAGAGATATGGACGTCCGTAGGACTGAAGCTTTCTTT.

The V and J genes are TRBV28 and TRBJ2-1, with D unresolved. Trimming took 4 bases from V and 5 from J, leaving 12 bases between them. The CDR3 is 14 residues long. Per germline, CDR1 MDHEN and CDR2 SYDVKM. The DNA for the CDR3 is TGTGCCAGCAGTTCCCCCCCACTAAACAATGAGCAGTTCTTC. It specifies CASSSPPLNNEQFF.

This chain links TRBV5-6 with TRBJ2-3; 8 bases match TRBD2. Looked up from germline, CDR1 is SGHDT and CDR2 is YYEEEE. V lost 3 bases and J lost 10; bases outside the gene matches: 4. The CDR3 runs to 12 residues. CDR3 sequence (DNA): TGTGCCAGCAGCTATCCGGGGGGGGCGCAGTATTTT. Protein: CASSYPGGAQYF.

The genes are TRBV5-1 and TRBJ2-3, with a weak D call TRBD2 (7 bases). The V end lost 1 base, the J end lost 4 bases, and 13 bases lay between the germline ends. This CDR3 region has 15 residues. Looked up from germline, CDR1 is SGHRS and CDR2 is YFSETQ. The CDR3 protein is CASSLFAGASDTQYF. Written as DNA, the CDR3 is TGCGCCAGCAGCTTGTTCGCGGGGGCGTCAGATACGCAGTATTTT. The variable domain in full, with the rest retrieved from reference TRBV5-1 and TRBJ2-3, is KAGVTQTPRYLIKTRGQQVTLSCSPISGHRSVSWYQQTPGQGLQFLFEYFSETQRNKGNFPGRFSGRQFSNSRSEMNVSTLELGDSALYLCASSLFAGASDTQYFGPGTRLTVL.

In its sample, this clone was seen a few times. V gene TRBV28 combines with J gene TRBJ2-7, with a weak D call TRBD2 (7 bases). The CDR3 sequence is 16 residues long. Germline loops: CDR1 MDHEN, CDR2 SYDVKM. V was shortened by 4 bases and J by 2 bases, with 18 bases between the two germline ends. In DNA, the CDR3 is TGTGCCAGCAGTTCCTCATGGGAGGGACATACCTACGAGCAGTACGTC. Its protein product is CASSSSWEGHTYEQYV.

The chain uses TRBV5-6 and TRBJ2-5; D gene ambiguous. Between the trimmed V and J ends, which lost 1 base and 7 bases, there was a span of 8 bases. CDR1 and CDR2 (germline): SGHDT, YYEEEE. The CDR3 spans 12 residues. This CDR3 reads CASSLLVGTQYF. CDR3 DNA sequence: TGTGCCAGCAGCTTGCTCGTGGGGACCCAGTACTTC. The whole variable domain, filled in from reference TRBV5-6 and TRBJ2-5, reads DAGVTQSPTHLIKTRGQQVTLRCSPKSGHDTVSWYQQALGQGPQFIFQYYEEEERQRGNFPDRFSGHQFPNYSSELNVNALLLGDSALYLCASSLLVGTQYFGPGTRLLVL.

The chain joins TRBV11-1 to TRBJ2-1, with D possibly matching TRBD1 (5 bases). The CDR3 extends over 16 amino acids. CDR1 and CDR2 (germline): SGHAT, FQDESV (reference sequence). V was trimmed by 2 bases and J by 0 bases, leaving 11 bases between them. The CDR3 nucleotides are TGTGCCAGCAGCTTAAGACAGCCAAGCTCCTACAATGAGCAGTTCTTC. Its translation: CASSLRQPSSYNEQFF.

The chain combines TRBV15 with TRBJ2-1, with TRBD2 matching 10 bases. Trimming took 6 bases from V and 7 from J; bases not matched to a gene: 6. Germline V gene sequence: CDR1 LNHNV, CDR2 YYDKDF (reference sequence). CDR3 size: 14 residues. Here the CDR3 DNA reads TGTGCCACCAGGAGCGGGGGGGCATCGAATGAGCAGTTCTTC. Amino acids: CATRSGGASNEQFF.